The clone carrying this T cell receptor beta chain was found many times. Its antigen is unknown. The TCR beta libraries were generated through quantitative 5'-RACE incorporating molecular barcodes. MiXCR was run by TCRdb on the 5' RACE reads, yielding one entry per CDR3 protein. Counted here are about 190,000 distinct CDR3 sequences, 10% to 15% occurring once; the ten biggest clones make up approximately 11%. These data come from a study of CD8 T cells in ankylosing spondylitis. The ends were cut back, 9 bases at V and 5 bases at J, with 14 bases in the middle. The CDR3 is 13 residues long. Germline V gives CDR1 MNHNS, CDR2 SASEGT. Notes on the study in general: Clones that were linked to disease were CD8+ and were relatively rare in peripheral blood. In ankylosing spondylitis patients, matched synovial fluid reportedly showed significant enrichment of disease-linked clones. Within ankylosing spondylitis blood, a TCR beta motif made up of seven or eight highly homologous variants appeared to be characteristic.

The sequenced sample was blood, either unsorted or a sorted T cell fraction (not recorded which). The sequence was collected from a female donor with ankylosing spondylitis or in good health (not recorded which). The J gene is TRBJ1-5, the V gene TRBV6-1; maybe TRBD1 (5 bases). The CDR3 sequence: CASVLGADQPQHF. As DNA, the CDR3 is TGTGCCAGTGTCCTCGGGGCGGATCAGCCCCAGCATTTT.